This T cell receptor (beta chain) was retrieved from a study of control samples from healthy donors and cancer patients. V lost 3 bases, J lost 4 bases, and 16 bases lay in between. The CDR3 extends over 15 amino acids. CDR1 is SGHNT and CDR2 is YYREEE in the germline V gene (reference sequence). Generated by immunoSEQ multiplex PCR, the TCRdb table keeps only in-frame clones and is missing some. Here the sample spans about 220,000 clones, roughly 94% being singletons. This chain links TRBV5-4 with TRBJ1-2, with D perhaps TRBD1 (5 bases). Sequenced material: blood. The source is a man aged 50-59 years in good health. In DNA form, the CDR3 reads TGTGCCAGCAGCTACGGGACGGGAAAGGGCTATGGCTACACCTTC. It codes for CASSYGTGKGYGYTF.